This paragraph covers one T cell receptor beta chain sequence. This entry comes from a study of blood T cell repertoires in COVID-19. The data were produced by immunoSEQ multiplex PCR, yet TCRdb's version contains in-frame clones alone and is incomplete. The sample contains hundreds of thousands of clones, about 87% of which appear only once. The germline V gene has CDR1 SNHLY and CDR2 FYNNEI. The CDR3 length is 12 residues. Trimming stripped 6 bases from V and 5 bases from J, with 7 bases between. The chain is built from TRBV2 and TRBJ1-4; D gene uncertain. Specimen: peripheral blood. The origin of this receptor is a woman aged 70-85 years with COVID-19, enrolled during active disease. For the CDR3, the DNA is TGTGCCAGCAGAGAATCAAATGAAAAACTGTTTTTT. This translates into CASRESNEKLFF.